One sample yielded the 21 T cell receptor beta chains listed below, sequenced in a study of cytomegalovirus exposure and HLA in healthy donors. With 60 Vbeta and 13 Jbeta primers, the PCR was carried out. Profiled with immunoSEQ multiplex PCR; TCRdb holds only in-frame clones, not every one. The sample contains about 97,000 clones, 73% of which appear only once. Source material: PBMCs. Every receptor here comes from a man aged 35-49 years in good health and CMV-seronegative.

The rearrangement links TRBV28 to TRBJ2-2; D might be TRBD2 (5 bases). Trimming removed 6 bases at V and 4 bases at J, with 18 bases between. The CDR3 is 16 residues long. Germline CDR1 and CDR2: MDHEN and SYDVKM. The CDR3 loop is CASSPTIGGGTGELFF. In DNA form, the CDR3 reads TGTGCCAGCAGCCCAACCATAGGAGGTGGCACCGGGGAGCTGTTTTTT.

This clone was picked up a small number of times. The chain joins TRBV13 to TRBJ2-7, with 7 bases identical to TRBD1. Germline V gene data show CDR1 as PRHDT and CDR2 as FYEKMQ (reference sequence). CDR3 length: 14 amino acids. Losses at the gene ends were 0 bases for V and 2 bases for J; bases not matched to a gene: 1. CDR3 nucleotide sequence: TGTGCCAGCAGCTTAGGCAGGGGGACCTACGAGCAGTACTTC. It codes for CASSLGRGTYEQYF.

This clone is categorized as medium-sized. The rearrangement links TRBV28 to TRBJ1-3, with D perhaps TRBD1 (5 bases). Deletions cut 3 bases from V and 8 bases from J, with 8 bases between. CDR1 and CDR2 (germline): MDHEN, SYDVKM. CDR3 length: 12 residues. CDR3: CASSLIGDTIYF. The CDR3 region has the DNA TGTGCCAGCAGTTTGATAGGGGACACCATATATTTT. Full variable domain (remainder filled in from reference TRBV28 and TRBJ1-3): DVKVTQSSRYLVKRTGEKVFLECVQDMDHENMFWYRQDPGLGLRLIYFSYDVKMKEKGDIPEGYSVSREKKERFSLILESASTNQTSMYLCASSLIGDTIYFGEGSWLTVV.

The chain employs TRBV18 and TRBJ2-5; possibly TRBD1 for D (6 bases). Trimming cost V 3 bases and J 3 bases, with 11 bases left between them. The CDR3 has 14 residues. The V gene's germline CDR1 is KGHSH and CDR2 LQKENI. DNA of the CDR3: TGTGCCAGCTCACCCTGGACAGACAAAGAGACCCAGTACTTC. Amino acid sequence: CASSPWTDKETQYF.

The table lists this clone with a few counts. The chain couples TRBV6-6 to TRBJ1-1, with D unresolved. The V and J ends lost 2 bases and 6 bases respectively, with 10 bases between them. The CDR3 loop spans 13 amino acids. Germline assignment: CDR1 MNHNY and CDR2 SVGAGI (reference sequence). The CDR3 sequence is CASSYRGRPEAFF. The DNA of the CDR3 is TGTGCCAGCAGTTACCGGGGTAGGCCTGAAGCTTTCTTT.

V gene TRBV5-6 combines with J gene TRBJ2-7, with 8 positions matching TRBD2. The CDR3 is made up of 17 amino acids. With 3 bases clipped from V and 2 bases from J, the junction kept 13 bases outside the gene matches. The germline CDR1 and CDR2 sequences are SGHDT and YYEEEE. The CDR3 DNA sequence: TGTGCCAGCAGCTCCTGGGACTTTGCGGGGGGAACCTACGAGCAGTACGTC. Protein: CASSSWDFAGGTYEQYV.

V gene TRBV5-4 combines with J gene TRBJ2-5; 9 nucleotides match TRBD2. The CDR3 loop spans 17 amino acids. The V gene end was trimmed by 0 bases and the J gene end by 4 bases; junction bases not matched to a gene: 10. Germline V gene lookup returns CDR1 SGHNT and CDR2 YYREEE (reference sequence). The CDR3 nucleotides read TGTGCCAGCAGCTTGGCGGGTGTGCGGGGGGGCGGAGAGACCCAGTACTTC. This codes for CASSLAGVRGGGETQYF.

This sequence joins TRBV7-9 and TRBJ2-3, with TRBD2 identical over 8 bases. CDR1 SEHNR and CDR2 FQNEAQ come from the germline V gene (reference sequence). The CDR3 length is 15 residues. The junction had 7 bases not matched to a gene; V was cut back by 4 bases and J by 4 bases. The CDR3 protein is CASSSLAGVADTQYF. As DNA, the CDR3 is TGTGCCAGCAGCTCCCTAGCGGGTGTCGCAGATACGCAGTATTTT.

The rearrangement joins TRBV9 to TRBJ1-1; the D is unclear. Trimming left V 2 bases short and J 1 base short, with 9 bases between. From germline, CDR1 is SGDLS and CDR2 YYNGEE. This CDR3 has 14 amino acids. CDR3 residues: CASSVSSRNTEAFF. As DNA, the CDR3 is TGTGCCAGCAGCGTCTCGTCCCGGAACACTGAAGCTTTCTTT.

The table lists this clone with a few counts. The V call is TRBV5-6, the J call TRBJ1-5; unclear D gene. The germline V gene encodes CDR1 SGHDT and CDR2 YYEEEE. This CDR3 has 13 residues. The V end was cut by 1 base, the J end by 4 bases, with 6 bases between. The CDR3 region has the DNA TGTGCCAGCAGCTTGTGGAGAAATCAGCCCCAGCATTTT. It is translated as CASSLWRNQPQHF. The full variable domain, with the rest looked up from reference TRBV5-6 and TRBJ1-5, is DAGVTQSPTHLIKTRGQQVTLRCSPKSGHDTVSWYQQALGQGPQFIFQYYEEEERQRGNFPDRFSGHQFPNYSSELNVNALLLGDSALYLCASSLWRNQPQHFGDGTRLSIL.

CDR3 in amino acids: CASSSTGDTQYF. CDR3 sequence (DNA): TGTGCCAGCAGCTCGACGGGGGATACGCAGTATTTT. The chain links TRBV7-6 to TRBJ2-3, with D perhaps TRBD2 (5 bases). This CDR3 has 12 residues. Trimming left V 4 bases short and J 6 bases short, with 8 bases between. Germline CDR1 SGHVS, CDR2 FNYEAQ.

The rearrangement joins TRBV2 to TRBJ2-1; maybe TRBD1 (5 bases). Trimming left V 2 bases short and J 9 bases short, with 11 bases between. Germline assignment: CDR1 SNHLY and CDR2 FYNNEI. The CDR3 extends over 13 amino acids. The chain's CDR3 is CASSELVQGEQFF. The CDR3 DNA follows: TGTGCCAGCAGTGAACTCGTGCAGGGTGAGCAGTTCTTC.

This rearrangement joins TRBV21-1 to TRBJ2-7; no DNA check was done on the table's D call, TRBD1. TRBV21-1 is labeled a pseudogene. The CDR3 is made up of 17 amino acids. CDR3 region: CASSKVQGSLSSYEQYF. Written as DNA, the CDR3 is TGTGCCAGCAGCAAAGTCCAGGGTTCCTTGAGCTCCTACGAGCAGTACTTC.

V is TRBV20-1 and J is TRBJ2-5, with D hard to call. Per the germline V gene, CDR1 is DFQATT and CDR2 is SNEGSKA (reference sequence). CDR3 length: 11 amino acids. V lost 2 bases to trimming and J lost 5 bases, with 6 bases between them. CDR3 amino acids: CSARPAETQYF. The CDR3 nucleotides read TGCAGTGCTAGACCAGCGGAGACCCAGTACTTC.

On this clone itself: Different DNA sequences within this sample yield the same CDR3. The chain recombines TRBV6-5 with TRBJ1-6, with unresolved D. The germline V and J ends were trimmed by 0 bases and 8 bases, with 11 bases remaining between them. From germline, CDR1 is MNHEY and CDR2 SVGAGI. The CDR3 sequence is 15 residues long. CDR3 residues: CASSYSVTEHSPLHF. CDR3 in DNA: TGTGCCAGCAGTTACTCGGTAACCGAGCATTCACCCCTCCACTTT.

The table lists this clone with a count of one. V is TRBV5-6 and J is TRBJ2-7; the match to TRBD2 covers 9 bases. V trimming: 0 bases; J trimming: 3 bases; junction bases outside the gene matches: 7. Per germline, CDR1 SGHDT and CDR2 YYEEEE. The length of the CDR3 is 16 residues. CDR3 loop: CASSLAASGVIYEQYF. CDR3 nucleotides: TGTGCCAGCAGCTTGGCGGCTAGCGGGGTGATCTACGAGCAGTACTTC.

The chain is built from TRBV13 and TRBJ2-1, with 8 positions matching TRBD1. J was trimmed by 8 bases and V by 5 bases; bases with no gene match: 8. The CDR3 sequence is 14 residues long. Germline-derived CDR1 and CDR2 are PRHDT and FYEKMQ (reference sequence). The CDR3 DNA reads TGTGCCAGCAGCCCCGTCAGGGGGCACTATGAGCAGTTCTTC. Encoded protein: CASSPVRGHYEQFF.

V and J are TRBV25-1 and TRBJ1-1; no reliable D call. This CDR3 has 14 residues. CDR1 is MGHDK, CDR2 SYGVNS, per germline. Trimming left V 1 base short and J 2 bases short, with 8 bases between. The CDR3 coding sequence is TGTGCCAGCAGTGAATTAGGCGGAAACACTGAAGCTTTCTTT. Protein sequence: CASSELGGNTEAFF.

The table lists this clone with a few counts. This chain links TRBV6-5 with TRBJ1-1, with D maybe TRBD1 (6 bases). The germline CDR1 and CDR2 sequences are MNHEY and SVGAGI. V gave up 0 bases and J gave up 5 bases, with 10 bases separating them. CDR3 length equals 14 residues. The CDR3 DNA reads as TGTGCCAGCAGTTACTCGGACAGTTTTACTGAAGCTTTCTTT. This encodes CASSYSDSFTEAFF.

The chain employs TRBV6-6 and TRBJ2-1, with D perhaps TRBD2 (7 bases). The CDR3 is made up of 14 amino acids. V gave up 5 bases and J gave up 7 bases, with 15 bases separating them. The germline V gene encodes CDR1 MNHNY and CDR2 SVGAGI (reference sequence). The CDR3 coding sequence is TGTGCCAGCAGTGGCGGGGGCCAAAGGAATGAGCAGTTCTTC. Translating gives CASSGGGQRNEQFF.

This chain uses TRBV14 with TRBJ1-1, with D maybe TRBD1 (5 bases). CDR3 size: 13 residues. Germline V lookup: CDR1 SGHDN, CDR2 FVKESK. The V and J ends lost 5 bases and 5 bases respectively, with 12 bases between them. This CDR3 reads CASSSQGGTEAFF. CDR3 nucleotide sequence: TGTGCCAGCAGCTCCCAGGGTGGAACTGAAGCTTTCTTT.